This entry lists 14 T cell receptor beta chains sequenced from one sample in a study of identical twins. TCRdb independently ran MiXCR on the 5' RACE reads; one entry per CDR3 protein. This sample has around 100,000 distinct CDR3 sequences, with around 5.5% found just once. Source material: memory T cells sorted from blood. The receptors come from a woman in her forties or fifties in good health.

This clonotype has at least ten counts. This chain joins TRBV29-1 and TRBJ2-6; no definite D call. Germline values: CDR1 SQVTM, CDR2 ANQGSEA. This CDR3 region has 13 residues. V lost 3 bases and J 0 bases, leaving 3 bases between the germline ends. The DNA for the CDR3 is TGCAGCGTTGATTTCTCTGGGGCCAACGTCCTGACTTTC. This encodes CSVDFSGANVLTF.

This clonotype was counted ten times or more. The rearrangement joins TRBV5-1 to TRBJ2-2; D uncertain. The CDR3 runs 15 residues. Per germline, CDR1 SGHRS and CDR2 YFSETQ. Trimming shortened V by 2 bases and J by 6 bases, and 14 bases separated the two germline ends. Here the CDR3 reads CASSFPRQNSGELFF. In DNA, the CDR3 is TGCGCCAGCAGCTTCCCTAGACAAAATTCCGGGGAGCTGTTTTTT.

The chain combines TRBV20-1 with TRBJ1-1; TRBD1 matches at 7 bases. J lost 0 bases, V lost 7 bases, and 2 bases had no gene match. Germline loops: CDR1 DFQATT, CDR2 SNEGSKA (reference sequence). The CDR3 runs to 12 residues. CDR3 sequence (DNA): TGCAGTGTGGGACAGATGAACACTGAAGCTTTCTTT. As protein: CSVGQMNTEAFF.

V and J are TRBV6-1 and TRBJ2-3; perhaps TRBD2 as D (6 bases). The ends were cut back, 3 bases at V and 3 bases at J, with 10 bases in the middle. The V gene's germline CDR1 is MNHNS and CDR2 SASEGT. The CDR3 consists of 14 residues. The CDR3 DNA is TGTGCCAGCAGTGAGTGGGAGGTTACAGATACGCAGTATTTT. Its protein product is CASSEWEVTDTQYF.

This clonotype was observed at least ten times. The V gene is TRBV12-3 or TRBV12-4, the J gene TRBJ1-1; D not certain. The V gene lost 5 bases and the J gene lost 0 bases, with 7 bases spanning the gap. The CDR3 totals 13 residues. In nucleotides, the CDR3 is TGTGCCAGCAGTCCCGAGCTGAACACTGAAGCTTTCTTT. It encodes CASSPELNTEAFF.

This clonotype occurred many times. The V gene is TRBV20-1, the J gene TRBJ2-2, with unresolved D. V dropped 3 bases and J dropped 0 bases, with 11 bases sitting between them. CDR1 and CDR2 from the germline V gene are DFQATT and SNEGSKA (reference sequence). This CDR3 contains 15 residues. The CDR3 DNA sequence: TGCAGTGCTAGTCCAGGAAGCGCGAACACCGGGGAGCTGTTTTTT. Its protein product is CSASPGSANTGELFF.

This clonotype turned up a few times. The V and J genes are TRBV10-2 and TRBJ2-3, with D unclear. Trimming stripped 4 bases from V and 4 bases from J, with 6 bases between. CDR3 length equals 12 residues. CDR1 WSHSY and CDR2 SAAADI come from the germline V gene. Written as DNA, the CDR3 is TGCGCCAGCAGTGTCCAAGCAGATACGCAGTATTTT. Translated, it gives CASSVQADTQYF.

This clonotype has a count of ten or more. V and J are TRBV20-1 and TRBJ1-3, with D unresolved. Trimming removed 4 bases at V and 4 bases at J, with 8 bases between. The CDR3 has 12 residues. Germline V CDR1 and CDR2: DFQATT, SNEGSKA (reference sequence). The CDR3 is CSANYKGNTIYF. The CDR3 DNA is TGCAGTGCTAACTATAAGGGAAACACCATATATTTT.

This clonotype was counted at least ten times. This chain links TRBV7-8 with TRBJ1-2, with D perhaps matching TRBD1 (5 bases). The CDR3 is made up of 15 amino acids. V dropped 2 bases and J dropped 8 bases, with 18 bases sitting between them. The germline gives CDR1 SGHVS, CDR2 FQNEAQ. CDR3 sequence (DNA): TGTGCCAGCAGCTTAAGTGGGCAGGACATGGTCGGCTACACCTTC. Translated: CASSLSGQDMVGYTF.

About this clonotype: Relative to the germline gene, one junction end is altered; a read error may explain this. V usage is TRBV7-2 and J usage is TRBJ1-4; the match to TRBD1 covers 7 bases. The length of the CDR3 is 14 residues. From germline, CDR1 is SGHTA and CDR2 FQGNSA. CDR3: CASSPGQVREKLFF. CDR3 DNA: TGTGCCAGCAGTCCAGGACAGGTCCGTGAAAAACTTTTTTTT.

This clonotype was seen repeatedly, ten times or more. This CDR3 reads CASGLGGAGKNIQYF. For the CDR3, the DNA is TGTGCTAGTGGTTTAGGGGGGGCTGGCAAAAACATTCAGTACTTC. This sequence joins TRBV12-5 and TRBJ2-4; D perhaps matches TRBD2 (7 bases). This CDR3 has 15 amino acids. The germline V gene has CDR1 LGHNT and CDR2 FRNRAP. V was shortened by 3 bases and J by 3 bases, with 12 bases between the two germline ends.

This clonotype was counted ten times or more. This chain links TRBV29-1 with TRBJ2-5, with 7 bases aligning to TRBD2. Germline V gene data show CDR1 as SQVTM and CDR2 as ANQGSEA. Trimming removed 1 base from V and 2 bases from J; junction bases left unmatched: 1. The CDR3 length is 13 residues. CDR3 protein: CSVEVGLQETQYF. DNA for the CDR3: TGCAGCGTTGAAGTGGGACTACAAGAGACCCAGTACTTC. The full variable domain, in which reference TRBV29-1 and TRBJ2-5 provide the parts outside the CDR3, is SAVISQKPSRDICQRGTSLTIQCQVDSQVTMMFWYRQQPGQSLTLIATANQGSEATYESGFVIDKFPISRPNLTFSTLTVSNMSPEDSSIYLCSVEVGLQETQYFGPGTRLLVL.

The CDR3 region has the DNA TGTGCCACTTCTCCTAGCGGGAGTTACAATGAGCAGTTCTTC. Translation gives CATSPSGSYNEQFF. The rearrangement links TRBV15 to TRBJ2-1, with 10 bases aligning to TRBD2. This CDR3 region has 14 residues. Unmatched junction bases numbered 6, after V lost 9 bases and J lost 4 bases. Germline V lookup: CDR1 LNHNV, CDR2 YYDKDF (reference sequence).

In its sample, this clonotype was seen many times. CDR3 sequence: CASSFQGSNYGYTF. In DNA, the CDR3 is TGTGCCAGCAGTTTCCAAGGTTCTAACTATGGCTACACCTTC. The chain combines TRBV28 with TRBJ1-2; D not certain. V shed 3 bases and J shed 0 bases, with 8 bases lying between them. The length of the CDR3 is 14 residues. The germline V gene encodes CDR1 MDHEN and CDR2 SYDVKM.